The T cell receptor beta chain under discussion was sequenced for a study of cytomegalovirus exposure and HLA in healthy donors. Overall study findings and caveats: Altogether, 150 to 200 TCR beta chains were recorded as cytomegalovirus-associated. Reportedly, diagnosis of cytomegalovirus status by the classifier showed high specificity and sensitivity. Accurate predictions that matched the HLA-A and HLA-B alleles of most subjects were reportedly made from TCR beta sequences.

This clone occurred once. The antigen is not known. PCR used 60 Vbeta primers and 13 Jbeta primers. Here immunoSEQ multiplex PCR was the method, and the copy in TCRdb shows in-frame clones only, minus some. The sample lists fewer than 250,000 clones; 78% were seen once. CDR3 length: 16 amino acids. V shed 6 bases, J shed 3 bases, and the junction held 8 bases outside the gene matches. CDR1 is ENHRY, CDR2 SYGVKD, per germline. The sequencing input was PBMCs. This chain connects TRBV10-3 to TRBJ2-2; 9 bases agree with TRBD1. The receptor's source is a young woman in good health and CMV-seropositive. The DNA for the CDR3 is TGTGCCATCAGGGGGTCCGACAGGGGGGACACCGGGGAGCTGTTTTTT. Amino acid sequence: CAIRGSDRGDTGELFF.